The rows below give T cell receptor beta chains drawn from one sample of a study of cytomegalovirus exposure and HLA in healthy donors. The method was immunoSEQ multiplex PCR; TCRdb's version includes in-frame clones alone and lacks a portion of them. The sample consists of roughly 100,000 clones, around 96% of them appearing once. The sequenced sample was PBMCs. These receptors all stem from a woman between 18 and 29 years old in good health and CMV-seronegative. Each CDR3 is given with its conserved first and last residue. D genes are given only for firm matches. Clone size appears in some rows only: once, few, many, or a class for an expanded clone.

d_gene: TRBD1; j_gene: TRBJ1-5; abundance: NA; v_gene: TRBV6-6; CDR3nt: TGTGCCAGCAACGCAGGGGGCGAGGGCAATCAGCCCCAGCATTTT; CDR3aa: CASNAGGEGNQPQHF
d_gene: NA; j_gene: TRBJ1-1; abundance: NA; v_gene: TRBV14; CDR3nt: TGTGCCAGCAGCCAAGGGAGGGGAGCTTTCTTT; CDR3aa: CASSQGRGAFF
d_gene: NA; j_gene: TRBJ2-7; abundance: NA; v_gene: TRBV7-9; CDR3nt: TGTGCCAGCAGCTTAGATGGGGGGACCGCCTACGAGCAGTACTTC; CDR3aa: CASSLDGGTAYEQYF
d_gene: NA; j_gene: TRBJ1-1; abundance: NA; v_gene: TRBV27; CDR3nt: TGTGCCAGCTGCATCGGGGATCGGAACACTGAAGCTTTCTTT; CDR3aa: CASCIGDRNTEAFF
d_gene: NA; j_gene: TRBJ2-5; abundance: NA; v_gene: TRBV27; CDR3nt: TGTGCCAGCTCAGCTCAGGCTTTAGGAGAGACCCAGTACTTC; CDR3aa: CASSAQALGETQYF
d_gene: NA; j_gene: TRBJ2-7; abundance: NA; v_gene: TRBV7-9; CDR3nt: TGTGCCAGCCAAAAGGCCCAGGGGATTGCGCAGTACTTC; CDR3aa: CASQKAQGIAQYF
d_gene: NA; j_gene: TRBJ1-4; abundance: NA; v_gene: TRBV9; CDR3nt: TGTGCCAGCAGCGCCGATTGGGGGGATGAAAAACTGTTTTTT; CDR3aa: CASSADWGDEKLFF
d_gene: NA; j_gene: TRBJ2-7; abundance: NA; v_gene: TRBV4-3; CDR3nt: TGCGCCAGCAGCCAAGTGTTGCAGCAGGGTTCTCCCTACGAGCAGTACTTC; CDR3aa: CASSQVLQQGSPYEQYF
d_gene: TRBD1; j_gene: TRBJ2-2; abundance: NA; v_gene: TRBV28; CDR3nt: TGTGCCAGCAGTTTCCAGGGGGCGGGGGAGCTGTTTTTT; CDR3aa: CASSFQGAGELFF
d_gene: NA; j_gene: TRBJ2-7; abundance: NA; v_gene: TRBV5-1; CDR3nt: TGCGCCAGCAGCTTGAGGAGCTACGAGCAGTACTTC; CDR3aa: CASSLRSYEQYF
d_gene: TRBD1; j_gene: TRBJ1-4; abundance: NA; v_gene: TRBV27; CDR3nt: TGTGCCAGCAGTCCTAGACAGGGTAGTGAAAAACTGTTTTTT; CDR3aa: CASSPRQGSEKLFF
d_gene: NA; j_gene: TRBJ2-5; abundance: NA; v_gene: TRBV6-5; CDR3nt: TGTGCCAGCAGTTACACAGGAGAGACCCAGTACTTC; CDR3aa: CASSYTGETQYF
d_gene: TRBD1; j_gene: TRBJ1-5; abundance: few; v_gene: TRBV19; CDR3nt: TGTGCCAGTCGTATCGGGGACAGAGATCAGCCCCAGCATTTT; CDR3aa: CASRIGDRDQPQHF
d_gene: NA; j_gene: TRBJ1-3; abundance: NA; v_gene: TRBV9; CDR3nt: TGTGCCAGCAGCACCAATGGGGTAGCGGGAAACACCATATATTTT; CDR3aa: CASSTNGVAGNTIYF
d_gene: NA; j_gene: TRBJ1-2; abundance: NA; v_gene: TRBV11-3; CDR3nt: TGTGCCAGCAGCTTAACTGGTCCCCGTGGCTACACCTTC; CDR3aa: CASSLTGPRGYTF
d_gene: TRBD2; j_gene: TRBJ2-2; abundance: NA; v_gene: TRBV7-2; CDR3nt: TGTGCCAGCAGTCAAGGCGGGGGAGCCGGGGAGCTGTTTTTT; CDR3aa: CASSQGGGAGELFF
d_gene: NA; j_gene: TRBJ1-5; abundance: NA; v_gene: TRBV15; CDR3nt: TGTGCCACCAGCAGAGATCGTTTGGAGGGTCATAGCAATCAGCCCCAGCATTTT; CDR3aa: CATSRDRLEGHSNQPQHF
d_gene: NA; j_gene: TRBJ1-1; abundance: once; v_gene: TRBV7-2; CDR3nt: TGTGCCAGCACCTATTTCGGGGAAACACAGGGCCCGGGTTTCTTT; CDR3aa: CASTYFGETQGPGFF
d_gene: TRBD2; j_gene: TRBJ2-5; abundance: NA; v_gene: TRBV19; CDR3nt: TGTGCCAGTAGTAACCGCGGGAGGGCCGGGATGGAGACCCAGTACTTC; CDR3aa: CASSNRGRAGMETQYF
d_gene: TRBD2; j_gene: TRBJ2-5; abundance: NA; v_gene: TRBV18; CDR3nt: TGTGCCAGCTCCCGGGAGGGGCGAAAGAGAGAGACCCAGTACTTC; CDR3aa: CASSREGRKRETQYF
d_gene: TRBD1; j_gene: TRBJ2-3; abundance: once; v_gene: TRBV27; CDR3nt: TGTGCCAGCCGCGAGACAGGGGGCCGCGGTACGCAGTATTTT; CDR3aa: CASRETGGRGTQYF
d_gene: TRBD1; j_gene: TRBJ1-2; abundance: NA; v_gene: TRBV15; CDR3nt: TGTGCCACCAGCAGAGATCTATTATTTCAGGGGGCACTTGACTATGGCTACACCTTC; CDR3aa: CATSRDLLFQGALDYGYTF
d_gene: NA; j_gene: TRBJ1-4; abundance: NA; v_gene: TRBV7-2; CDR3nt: TGTGCCAGCAGCTCCGAGCCAGGGGTCGTCGGTGAAAAACTGTTTTTT; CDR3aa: CASSSEPGVVGEKLFF
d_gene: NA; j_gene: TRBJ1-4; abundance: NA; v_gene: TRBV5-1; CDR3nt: TGCGCCAGCAGCCCAAGTTCGACCTCCGGAGGAGAAAAACTGTTTTTT; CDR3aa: CASSPSSTSGGEKLFF
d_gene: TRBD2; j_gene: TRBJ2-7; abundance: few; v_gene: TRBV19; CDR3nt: TGTGCCAGTAGTATCACTAGCGGGAGGTACTACGAGCAGTACTTC; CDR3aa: CASSITSGRYYEQYF
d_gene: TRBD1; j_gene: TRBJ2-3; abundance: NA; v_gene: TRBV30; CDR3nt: TGTGCCTGGAGTACAGGGGGCCTTCGAGATACGCAGTATTTT; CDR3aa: CAWSTGGLRDTQYF
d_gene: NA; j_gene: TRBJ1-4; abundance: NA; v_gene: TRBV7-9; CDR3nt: TGTGCCAGCAGCTTAGCAGACGGGAGGGGGGATAATGAAAAACTGTTTTTT; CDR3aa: CASSLADGRGDNEKLFF
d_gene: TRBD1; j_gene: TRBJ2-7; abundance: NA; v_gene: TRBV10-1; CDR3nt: TGCGCCAGCAGTGAGTCATTCGGGACAGGGGCCTTCGGTTCCCCCGAGCAGTACTTC; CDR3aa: CASSESFGTGAFGSPEQYF
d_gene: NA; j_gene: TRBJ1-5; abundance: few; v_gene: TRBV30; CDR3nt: TGTGCCTGGAGTGTGGGTCCGGGGCAGCCCCAGCATTTT; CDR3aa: CAWSVGPGQPQHF
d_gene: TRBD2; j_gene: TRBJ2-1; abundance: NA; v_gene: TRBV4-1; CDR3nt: TGCGCCAGCAGCCGATCTAGCGGGAAAGACAAGAATGAGCAGTTCTTC; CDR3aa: CASSRSSGKDKNEQFF
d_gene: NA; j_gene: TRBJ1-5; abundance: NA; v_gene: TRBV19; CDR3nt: TGTGCCAGTAGTATAGCCGCGTCTCGGCCCCAGCATTTT; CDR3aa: CASSIAASRPQHF